The clone carrying this T cell receptor beta chain has a handful of counts. Regarding time point: newly diagnosed, previously untreated cHL patient sample. Thawed PBMCs underwent magnetic negative selection to yield purified CD4+ T cells. Untreated, newly diagnosed classical Hodgkin lymphoma PBMCs were used for comparison. The CDR3 is made up of 16 amino acids. The V end was cut by 3 bases, the J end by 3 bases, with 18 bases between. Germline assignment: CDR1 SGHRS and CDR2 YFSETQ. Profiling relied on immunoSEQ multiplex PCR, and the TCRdb table lists in-frame clones only, not all of them. The repertoire has 30,000 to 40,000 clones, around 89% of them found once; the top ten carry about 0.22%. This specimen comes from a study of PD-1 blockade in classical Hodgkin lymphoma.

Sequencing was performed on CD4+ T cells from blood. The V and J genes are TRBV5-1 and TRBJ1-2; the D gene is possibly TRBD1 (5 bases). This sequence originates from a human donor with classical Hodgkin lymphoma. CDR3 bases: TGCGCCAGCAGCTCGACGAGGGGCGGACAAGACTATGGCTACACCTTC. Translation gives CASSSTRGGQDYGYTF. The full variable domain, completed using reference TRBV5-1 and TRBJ1-2, is KAGVTQTPRYLIKTRGQQVTLSCSPISGHRSVSWYQQTPGQGLQFLFEYFSETQRNKGNFPGRFSGRQFSNSRSEMNVSTLELGDSALYLCASSSTRGGQDYGYTFGSGTRLTVV.